Listed here are 32 T cell receptor beta chains from one sample, sequenced in a study of T cell responses to AZD1222 COVID-19 vaccine. Profiled with immunoSEQ multiplex PCR; TCRdb holds only in-frame clones, not every one. The repertoire includes approximately 74,000 clones, over 80% of them detected once, and about 3% sits in the top ten. The sequencing used peripheral blood, collected on day 0 of AZD1222 vaccination. The receptors were sampled from an adult in good health.

V gene TRBV19 combines with J gene TRBJ1-1; 11 bases match TRBD1. Looked up from germline, CDR1 is LNHDA and CDR2 is SQIVND (reference sequence). CDR3 length: 13 residues. The ends lost 8 bases at V and 8 bases at J; junction bases unmatched: 7. CDR3 DNA sequence: TGTGCCAGTGCCCGGGGACAGGGGGGGGAAGCTTTCTTT. Its translation is CASARGQGGEAFF.

The chain carries TRBV7-9 and TRBJ1-1; 8 nucleotides line up with TRBD1. Trimming took 1 base from V and 3 from J; bases not matched to a gene: 1. Germline-derived CDR1 and CDR2 are SEHNR and FQNEAQ (reference sequence). This CDR3 spans 14 amino acids. CDR3 residues: CASSLVQGDTEAFF. As DNA, the CDR3 is TGTGCCAGCAGCTTAGTACAGGGGGACACTGAAGCTTTCTTT.

The sample holds a few counts of this clone. At the DNA level, this CDR3 is encoded by other sequences in the same sample as well. This chain joins TRBV19 and TRBJ2-7, with TRBD2 identical over 8 bases. The J segment lost 5 bases and the V segment lost 4 bases, leaving 7 bases of the junction unmatched. The germline CDR1 and CDR2 sequences are LNHDA and SQIVND (reference sequence). The CDR3 extends over 14 amino acids. This CDR3 reads CASSTPGLENEQYF. CDR3 nucleotides: TGTGCCAGTAGTACCCCGGGACTAGAAAACGAGCAGTACTTC.

The rearrangement uses TRBV4-2 and TRBJ1-2, with a tentative D call TRBD1 (5 bases). The germline gives CDR1 LGHNA, CDR2 YNFKEQ. This CDR3 has 18 residues. With 4 bases removed from V and 0 bases from J, the gap between germline ends came to 21 bases. CDR3: CASSPTGAGGGANYGYTF. The CDR3 bases are TGTGCCAGCAGCCCGACCGGGGCTGGAGGAGGAGCTAACTATGGCTACACCTTC.

CDR3 DNA: TGCAGTGCTAGTCGGGTTACGGAGCAGTACTTC. The encoded protein is CSASRVTEQYF. The rearrangement links TRBV20-1 to TRBJ2-7; D call uncertain. The V and J ends lost 3 bases and 7 bases respectively, with 10 bases between them. The CDR3 consists of 11 residues. CDR1 is DFQATT, CDR2 SNEGSKA, per germline (reference sequence).

The V gene is TRBV11-2, the J gene TRBJ2-3; tentative D call: TRBD1 (5 bases). Germline V gene data show CDR1 as SGHAT and CDR2 as FQNNGV. The CDR3 is 15 amino acids. V was clipped by 5 bases and J by 7 bases, with 19 bases between them. CDR3 residues: CASSLGHGSANTQYF. CDR3 nucleotides: TGTGCCAGCAGCCTAGGACATGGGTCCGCCAATACGCAGTATTTT.

This clone was seen just once. The rearrangement joins TRBV5-1 to TRBJ2-6; D unresolved. This CDR3 spans 14 amino acids. Trimming cost V 0 bases and J 1 base, with 2 bases left between them. CDR1 is SGHRS, CDR2 YFSETQ, per germline. The chain's CDR3 is CASSLGSGANVLTF. The CDR3 nucleotides are TGCGCCAGCAGCTTGGGGTCTGGGGCCAACGTCCTGACTTTC. Drawing the rest from reference TRBV5-1 and TRBJ2-6, the complete variable domain is KAGVTQTPRYLIKTRGQQVTLSCSPISGHRSVSWYQQTPGQGLQFLFEYFSETQRNKGNFPGRFSGRQFSNSRSEMNVSTLELGDSALYLCASSLGSGANVLTFGAGSRLTVL.

CDR3 sequence: CSGEDRYGYTF. CDR3 coding DNA: TGCAGCGGGGAGGACCGCTATGGCTACACCTTC. This rearrangement joins TRBV29-1 to TRBJ1-2; no definite D call. CDR1 SQVTM and CDR2 ANQGSEA come from the germline V gene. The CDR3 loop spans 11 amino acids. The germline V and J ends were trimmed by 7 bases and 4 bases, with 10 bases remaining between them.

The V gene is TRBV12-3 or TRBV12-4, the J gene TRBJ2-7; D uncertain. CDR3 size: 13 residues. Trimming stripped 6 bases from V and 7 bases from J, with 16 bases between. This chain's CDR3 is CASSPIRSYEQYF. The DNA of the CDR3 is TGTGCCAGCAGCCCCATTAGGAGTTATGAGCAGTACTTC.

The chain carries TRBV6-5 and TRBJ1-2; TRBD1 matches at 7 bases. The CDR3 extends over 16 amino acids. The germline V gene encodes CDR1 MNHEY and CDR2 SVGAGI. V shed 4 bases and J 4 bases; nucleotides not matched to a gene: 12. The CDR3 nucleotides read TGTGCCAGCAGTTCGCGACAGGGAGTGTTTGGCTATGGCTACACCTTC. Protein sequence: CASSSRQGVFGYGYTF.

The gene calls are TRBV28 and TRBJ2-1; the D gene is possibly TRBD1 (5 bases). The CDR3 loop spans 16 amino acids. Trimming shortened V by 4 bases and J by 0 bases, and 13 bases separated the two germline ends. Germline CDR1 reads MDHEN; CDR2 reads SYDVKM. For the CDR3, the DNA is TGTGCCAGCAGTTCCACGACAGAGAGCTCCTACAATGAGCAGTTCTTC. Translating it yields CASSSTTESSYNEQFF.

The chain uses TRBV11-3 and TRBJ2-7, with unresolved D. CDR3 size: 13 residues. The ends were cut back, 3 bases at V and 4 bases at J, with 10 bases in the middle. Germline V gene data show CDR1 as SGHNT and CDR2 as YENEEA. CDR3 region: CASSLLSRYEQYF. DNA for the CDR3: TGTGCCAGCAGCTTGCTGTCTAGGTACGAGCAGTACTTC. The variable domain in full, with the rest retrieved from reference TRBV11-3 and TRBJ2-7, is EAGVVQSPRYKIIEKKQPVAFWCNPISGHNTLYWYLQNLGQGPELLIRYENEEAVDDSQLPKDRFSAERLKGVDSTLKIQPAELGDSAVYLCASSLLSRYEQYFGPGTRLTVT.

This chain links TRBV7-9 with TRBJ2-1; 11 bases are shared with TRBD2. The CDR3 totals 15 residues. From germline, CDR1 is SEHNR and CDR2 FQNEAQ (reference sequence). J gave up 7 bases and V 3 bases, and 5 bases lay outside the gene matches. The CDR3 region has the DNA TGTGCCAGCAGCTTGGCTAGCGGGAGGCTTAATGAGCAGTTCTTC. The encoded protein is CASSLASGRLNEQFF.

This chain joins TRBV6-5 and TRBJ1-2; D perhaps matches TRBD1 (5 bases). CDR1 is MNHEY and CDR2 is SVGAGI in the germline V gene. The CDR3 totals 14 residues. V was trimmed by 9 bases and J by 7 bases, leaving 21 bases between them. Written as DNA, the CDR3 is TGTGCCAGTAAAGATCCGGGACCAACGGGTGGCTACACCTTC. The encoded protein is CASKDPGPTGGYTF.

The chain is built from TRBV6-2 or TRBV6-3 and TRBJ1-6; 8 bases match TRBD1. V trimming: 2 bases; J trimming: 6 bases; junction bases outside the gene matches: 0. Germline V lookup: CDR1 MNHEY, CDR2 SVGEGT. The CDR3 sequence is 14 residues long. The DNA for the CDR3 is TGTGCCAGCAGTTACGGACAGGGTAATTCACCCCTCCACTTT. This translates into CASSYGQGNSPLHF.

The rearrangement uses TRBV13 and TRBJ1-2, with 10 nucleotides matching TRBD1. With V trimmed by 4 bases and J by 6 bases, 17 bases remained unmatched. This CDR3 has 18 amino acids. Germline V lookup: CDR1 PRHDT, CDR2 FYEKMQ (reference sequence). The CDR3 DNA reads TGTGCCAGCAGCTCCCCCATAAGGATGACAGGGGGCAAAGATGGCTACACCTTC. This translates into CASSSPIRMTGGKDGYTF.

CDR3 sequence reads: CASSLVGNQPQHF. CDR3 DNA: TGTGCCAGCAGCTTAGTGGGCAATCAGCCCCAGCATTTT. The chain couples TRBV11-2 to TRBJ1-5; D ambiguous. V was clipped by 1 base and J by 2 bases, with 3 bases between them. CDR1 SGHAT and CDR2 FQNNGV come from the germline V gene. The CDR3 is 13 residues long.

This clone was counted between two and nine times. The chain employs TRBV7-9 and TRBJ1-4, with D hard to call. The CDR3 sequence is 15 residues long. Germline V gene sequence: CDR1 SEHNR, CDR2 FQNEAQ (reference sequence). Between the trimmed V and J ends, which lost 1 base and 5 bases, there was a span of 11 bases. CDR3 sequence: CASSLGGNLNEKLFF. Here the CDR3 DNA reads TGTGCCAGCAGCTTAGGAGGGAACTTAAATGAAAAACTGTTTTTT.

This clone was picked up one time. The chain links TRBV2 to TRBJ2-7; TRBD1 matches 9 bases. The germline V gene has CDR1 SNHLY and CDR2 FYNNEI. The CDR3 is 15 amino acids. J lost 3 bases, V lost 4 bases, and 7 bases had no gene match. The CDR3 region has the DNA TGTGCCAGCAGTGCCTCCGGGACAGGGCTCTACGAGCAGTACTTC. Its translation is CASSASGTGLYEQYF.

CDR3 nucleotide sequence: TGCGCCAGCAGCCCAACTAGAGGAGGGCACAATGAGCAGTTCTTC. It yields the protein CASSPTRGGHNEQFF. The V and J genes are TRBV4-1 and TRBJ2-1; D is perhaps TRBD2 (6 bases). The CDR3 is made up of 15 amino acids. V lost 4 bases and J 5 bases, leaving 15 bases between the germline ends. Germline V gene lookup returns CDR1 MGHRA and CDR2 YSYEKL.

The chain links TRBV3-1 (or the pseudogene TRBV3-2) to TRBJ2-1; no clear D. The CDR3 runs to 15 residues. V was trimmed by 1 base and J by 7 bases, leaving 14 bases between them. Germline CDR1 reads LGHDT; CDR2 reads YNNKEL (reference sequence). CDR3 sequence reads: CASSQAVVLVNEQFF. The CDR3 DNA reads as TGTGCCAGCAGCCAAGCCGTTGTTTTAGTAAATGAGCAGTTCTTC.

The gene calls are TRBV27 and TRBJ1-5, with D perhaps matching TRBD1 (5 bases). The CDR3 sequence is 15 residues long. Trimming took 4 bases from V and 3 from J, leaving 13 bases between them. From germline, CDR1 is MNHEY and CDR2 SMNVEV (reference sequence). The CDR3 loop is CASSWKAGPNQPQHF. DNA of the CDR3: TGTGCCAGCAGTTGGAAGGCGGGGCCCAATCAGCCCCAGCATTTT.

This chain uses TRBV4-2 with TRBJ2-2; D might be TRBD1 or TRBD2, each matching 5 bases. In germline, CDR1 is LGHNA, CDR2 YNFKEQ. The V end was cut by 0 bases, the J end by 3 bases, with 5 bases between. This CDR3 is built from 14 residues. CDR3 coding DNA: TGTGCCAGCAGCCAAGAGGGGGACACCGGGGAGCTGTTTTTT. Translation gives CASSQEGDTGELFF.

The chain joins TRBV29-1 to TRBJ2-1; 13 positions agree with TRBD2. CDR3 length: 19 amino acids. V trimming: 0 bases; J trimming: 3 bases; junction bases outside the gene matches: 11. In germline, CDR1 is SQVTM, CDR2 ANQGSEA. CDR3 loop: CSVEDLSTSGRISYNEQFF. The CDR3 region has the DNA TGCAGCGTTGAAGATCTATCGACTAGCGGGAGGATCAGCTACAATGAGCAGTTCTTC.

J is TRBJ2-2 and V is TRBV6-5; D is undetermined. Germline V gene sequence: CDR1 MNHEY, CDR2 SVGAGI. The CDR3 sequence is 15 residues long. The V end was cut by 7 bases, the J end by 3 bases, with 15 bases between. CDR3 in amino acids: CASTQALWDTGELFF. The DNA for the CDR3 is TGTGCCAGCACCCAGGCACTTTGGGACACCGGGGAGCTGTTTTTT.

The rearrangement links TRBV6-5 to TRBJ1-6; D not resolved. CDR3 length: 12 residues. V lost 8 bases and J lost 9, with 11 bases in between. The germline gives CDR1 MNHEY, CDR2 SVGAGI. The CDR3 sequence is CASAKDRSPLHF. In nucleotides, the CDR3 is TGTGCCAGCGCGAAAGATCGTTCACCCCTCCACTTT.

The chain joins TRBV19 to TRBJ1-5; perhaps TRBD1 as D (6 bases). The germline V and J ends were trimmed by 4 bases and 1 base, with 11 bases remaining between them. This CDR3 region has 15 residues. The germline CDR1 and CDR2 sequences are LNHDA and SQIVND (reference sequence). CDR3 region: CASSRGGPSNQPQHF. The CDR3 region has the DNA TGTGCCAGTAGTAGGGGGGGGCCCAGCAATCAGCCCCAGCATTTT.

This clone occurred once. V is TRBV10-3 and J is TRBJ1-6; 9 bases match TRBD1. From germline, CDR1 is ENHRY and CDR2 SYGVKD. The CDR3 contains 14 residues. Trimming cost V 8 bases and J 6 bases; bases outside gene matches: 5. This CDR3 reads CAISGQGFNSPLHF. For the CDR3, the DNA is TGTGCCATCTCGGGACAGGGTTTTAATTCACCCCTCCACTTT.

This clone came up once. The junction shows a germline mismatch at one end, possibly a read error. V and J are TRBV10-3 and TRBJ1-4, with 7 positions matching TRBD1. Germline lookup yields CDR1 ENHRY and CDR2 SYGVKD. The CDR3 is 17 amino acids. CDR3 protein: CAIRWAGGTATNEKLFF. In DNA form, the CDR3 reads TGTGCCATCAGGTGGGCAGGGGGGACCGCAACTAATGAAAAGCTGTTTTTT.

The chain couples TRBV27 to TRBJ2-7, with 8 nucleotides matching TRBD1. The junction had 6 bases not matched to a gene; V was cut back by 6 bases and J by 5 bases. Per the germline V gene, CDR1 is MNHEY and CDR2 is SMNVEV (reference sequence). This CDR3 region has 13 residues. CDR3 DNA: TGTGCCAGCAGAATGACAGGGGCCCACGAGCAGTACTTC. Protein: CASRMTGAHEQYF.

This sequence joins TRBV19 and TRBJ2-7; D call uncertain. The CDR3 extends over 13 amino acids. Trimming removed 5 bases at V and 4 bases at J, with 12 bases between. Looked up from germline, CDR1 is LNHDA and CDR2 is SQIVND (reference sequence). This CDR3 is CASSAALGYEQYF. As DNA, the CDR3 is TGTGCCAGTAGTGCGGCTTTAGGTTACGAGCAGTACTTC.

This clone was seen only a few times. V usage is TRBV25-1 and J usage is TRBJ1-1; D is possibly TRBD1 (6 bases). Trimming took 4 bases from V and 4 from J, leaving 13 bases between them. This CDR3 region has 14 residues. Per germline, CDR1 MGHDK and CDR2 SYGVNS. CDR3 region: CASSGTGRTTEAFF. DNA for the CDR3: TGTGCCAGCAGTGGTACAGGGCGGACCACTGAAGCTTTCTTT. Full variable domain (outside the CDR3, taken from reference TRBV25-1 and TRBJ1-1): EADIYQTPRYLVIGTGKKITLECSQTMGHDKMYWYQQDPGMELHLIHYSYGVNSTEKGDLSSESTVSRIRTEHFPLTLESARPSHTSQYLCASSGTGRTTEAFFGQGTRLTVV.